Sequencing of this TCR beta chain was carried out in a study of T cell repertoires in cytomegalovirus infection. This clonotype was seen more than once but under ten times. In TCRdb, the reads were re-called with MiXCR into one record per CDR3 protein. The top ten clones hold around 8.2% of a sample with over 100,000 distinct CDR3 sequences, approximately 16% of them seen once. CDR1 is MDHEN and CDR2 is SYDVKM in the germline V gene. CDR3 length: 21 residues. V lost 1 base to trimming and J lost 8 bases; unmatched junction nucleotides: 21. The sequencing input was PBMCs. This chain uses TRBV28 with TRBJ2-1; 12 bases fit TRBD1. This TCR was sampled from a human donor in good health (CMV status not recorded). Some clones in this sample may be carry-over from other donors' samples. The CDR3 is CASSLSRDRGQHGRVIHEQFF. Here the CDR3 DNA reads TGTGCCAGCAGTTTATCCCGGGACAGGGGGCAGCACGGTCGGGTAATCCATGAGCAGTTCTTC. Variable domain in full (rest from reference TRBV28 and TRBJ2-1): DVKVTQSSRYLVKRTGEKVFLECVQDMDHENMFWYRQDPGLGLRLIYFSYDVKMKEKGDIPEGYSVSREKKERFSLILESASTNQTSMYLCASSLSRDRGQHGRVIHEQFFGPGTRLTVL.